Listed below are T cell receptor beta chains from one sample, sequenced in a study of OX40 agonist ivuxolimab in advanced cancers. The data were produced by immunoSEQ multiplex PCR, yet TCRdb's version contains in-frame clones alone and is incomplete. The repertoire holds about 34,000 clones, with around 80% as singletons. Sequenced material: CD4+ or CD8+ T cells sorted from blood, taken in a trial of the OX40 agonist ivuxolimab. Receptors were obtained from an adult with an advanced solid tumor such as melanoma, head and neck, liver or kidney cancer. CDR3s include the opening cysteine and the closing phenylalanine or tryptophan. The D gene is left open where the match is weak. Rows give clone size only sometimes, using once, few, many, or a class for an expanded clone.

v_gene: TRBV10-2
j_gene: TRBJ2-1
abundance: -
d_gene: TRBD2
CDR3aa: CASTQREKEQFF
CDR3nt: TGCGCCAGTACCCAGCGGGAGAAGGAGCAGTTCTTC

v_gene: TRBV5-1
j_gene: TRBJ2-5
abundance: -
d_gene: TRBD1
CDR3aa: CASSVGQGKETQYF
CDR3nt: TGCGCCAGCAGCGTGGGACAGGGGAAAGAGACCCAGTACTTC

v_gene: TRBV28
j_gene: TRBJ1-4
abundance: -
d_gene: -
CDR3aa: CASGRGGTNEKLFF
CDR3nt: TGTGCCAGCGGAAGGGGGGGCACTAATGAAAAACTGTTTTTT

v_gene: TRBV7-2
j_gene: TRBJ1-4
abundance: few
d_gene: -
CDR3aa: CASSRGGGNEKLFF
CDR3nt: TGTGCCAGCAGCCGTGGCGGGGGAAACGAAAAACTGTTTTTT

v_gene: TRBV6-4
j_gene: TRBJ1-2
abundance: -
d_gene: -
CDR3aa: CASSPSLDSANYGYTF
CDR3nt: TGTGCCAGCAGTCCCTCCCTAGACTCTGCTAACTATGGCTACACCTTC

v_gene: TRBV5-1
j_gene: TRBJ2-3
abundance: -
d_gene: -
CDR3aa: CASSLSSRENTQYF
CDR3nt: TGCGCCAGCAGCTTGAGTAGCAGGGAGAATACGCAGTATTTT

v_gene: TRBV7-7
j_gene: TRBJ2-6
abundance: -
d_gene: -
CDR3aa: CASSGKSVPQSRANVLTF
CDR3nt: TGTGCCAGCAGCGGGAAATCAGTGCCACAAAGTCGGGCCAACGTCCTGACTTTC

v_gene: TRBV5-1
j_gene: TRBJ2-7
abundance: once
d_gene: -
CDR3aa: CASSLEGTFGEQYF
CDR3nt: TGCGCCAGCTCCCTTGAGGGGACGTTCGGGGAGCAGTACTTC

v_gene: TRBV19
j_gene: TRBJ2-5
abundance: -
d_gene: TRBD1
CDR3aa: CASSIDNRGETQYF
CDR3nt: TGTGCCAGTAGTATAGATAACAGGGGAGAGACCCAGTACTTC

v_gene: TRBV2
j_gene: TRBJ1-5
abundance: -
d_gene: -
CDR3aa: CASSPQGSRQPQHF
CDR3nt: TGTGCCAGCAGTCCTCAGGGGTCGCGGCAGCCCCAGCATTTT

v_gene: TRBV6-1
j_gene: TRBJ2-3
abundance: few
d_gene: TRBD2
CDR3aa: CASSTTSGRTDTQYF
CDR3nt: TGTGCCAGCAGCACGACTAGCGGGAGGACTGATACGCAGTATTTT

v_gene: TRBV19
j_gene: TRBJ1-2
abundance: -
d_gene: -
CDR3aa: CASSNRGGTSYGYTF
CDR3nt: TGTGCCAGTAGTAACAGAGGGGGGACCTCCTATGGCTACACCTTC

v_gene: TRBV10-3
j_gene: TRBJ1-2
abundance: -
d_gene: TRBD1
CDR3aa: CAISERFDRGEGYTF
CDR3nt: TGTGCCATCAGTGAGAGATTCGACAGGGGGGAAGGCTACACCTTC

v_gene: TRBV5-1
j_gene: TRBJ2-7
abundance: -
d_gene: -
CDR3aa: CASSFDPRGLYEQYF
CDR3nt: TGCGCCAGCAGCTTTGATCCTAGGGGGTTATACGAGCAGTACTTC

v_gene: TRBV11-3
j_gene: TRBJ2-7
abundance: -
d_gene: -
CDR3aa: CASSSSRVGPRYF
CDR3nt: TGTGCCAGCAGCTCATCCAGGGTAGGACCGCGGTACTTC

v_gene: TRBV7-2
j_gene: TRBJ1-3
abundance: -
d_gene: -
CDR3aa: CASSLVPGNTIYF
CDR3nt: TGTGCCAGCAGCTTAGTACCTGGAAACACCATATATTTT

v_gene: TRBV21-1
j_gene: TRBJ2-7
abundance: -
d_gene: -
CDR3aa: CASSKCKLAPSYEQYF
CDR3nt: TGTGCCAGCAGCAAATGTAAACTAGCGCCCTCCTACGAGCAGTACTTC

v_gene: TRBV18
j_gene: TRBJ1-1
abundance: -
d_gene: -
CDR3aa: CASSPTSEGRTEAFF
CDR3nt: TGTGCCAGCTCCCCGACCAGTGAAGGGAGGACTGAAGCTTTCTTT